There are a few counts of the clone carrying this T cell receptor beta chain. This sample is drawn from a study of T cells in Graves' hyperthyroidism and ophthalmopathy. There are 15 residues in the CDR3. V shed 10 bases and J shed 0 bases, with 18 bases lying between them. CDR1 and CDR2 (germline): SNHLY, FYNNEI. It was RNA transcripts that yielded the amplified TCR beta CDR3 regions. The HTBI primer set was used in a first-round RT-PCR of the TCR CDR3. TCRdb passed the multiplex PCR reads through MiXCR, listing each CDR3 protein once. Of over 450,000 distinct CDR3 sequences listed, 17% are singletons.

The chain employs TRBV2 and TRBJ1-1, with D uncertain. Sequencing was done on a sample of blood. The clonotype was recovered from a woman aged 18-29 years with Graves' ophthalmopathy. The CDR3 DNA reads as TGTGCCATCATAGAGGGTGGACGGATGAACACTGAAGCTTTCTTT. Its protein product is CAIIEGGRMNTEAFF.